This T cell receptor (beta chain) is drawn from a study of graft-versus-host responses after intestinal transplantation. Clones were read by immunoSEQ multiplex PCR, and TCRdb kept only the in-frame ones, dropping some. Of 29,000 or so clones listed, 80% to 85% were seen once; the top ten hold around 3.3%. Lymphocytes (intraepithelial and lamina propria) were released by processing the graft tissue. CDR1 is SEHNR, CDR2 FQNEAQ, per germline (reference sequence). Trimming took 7 bases from V and 1 from J; bases not matched to a gene: 11. The CDR3 has 16 amino acids. This receptor was taken from a human patient who received an intestinal transplant, so some T cells may come from the graft donor. The chain recombines TRBV7-9 with TRBJ1-2; 8 bases match TRBD1. The sample was ileum tissue, taken 98 days after intestinal transplantation. The CDR3 region is CASTTYDRGGNYGYTF. In nucleotides, the CDR3 is TGTGCCAGCACCACTTATGACAGGGGCGGTAACTATGGCTACACCTTC.